One sample yielded the 23 T cell receptor beta chains listed below, sequenced in a study of T cells in Graves' hyperthyroidism and ophthalmopathy. RNA transcripts yielded amplified TCR beta CDR3 regions. TCR CDR3 underwent first-round RT-PCR with the HTBI primer set. TCRdb recomputed calls from the multiplex PCR reads with MiXCR, one row per CDR3 protein. The sample lists about 710,000 distinct CDR3 sequences, 16% occurring once. Sequencing was done on a sample of blood. Receptors originate from a man aged 18 to 35 with Graves' hyperthyroidism.

Regarding this clonotype: This is likely a read error, given that the CDR3 carries no conserved phenylalanine or tryptophan at its end. This sequence joins TRBV30 and TRBJ2-3, with TRBD2 matching 12 bases. The length of the CDR3 is 16 residues. V gave up 0 bases and J gave up 4 bases; unmatched junction bases: 5. Looked up from germline, CDR1 is GTSNPN and CDR2 is SVGIG (reference sequence). In DNA form, the CDR3 reads TGTGCCTGGAGTGTAGGGACTAGCGGGTTTCCAGATACGCAGTATCTT. Residues: CAWSVGTSGFPDTQYL.

This clonotype was detected ten times or more. The chain uses TRBV3-1 and TRBJ2-7, with D possibly TRBD1 on 6 matching bases. The V and J ends lost 6 bases and 3 bases respectively, with 15 bases between them. The CDR3 has 14 amino acids. The V gene's germline CDR1 is LGHDT and CDR2 YNNKEL (reference sequence). The CDR3 bases are TGTGCCAGCAGAACCCCGGGACAAAACTACGAGCAGTACTTC. Protein product: CASRTPGQNYEQYF.

This clonotype was seen only once. A junction end diverges from the germline sequence, so it may reflect a read error. The V call is TRBV9, the J call TRBJ2-2; a possible D gene is TRBD2 (6 bases). Germline values: CDR1 SGDLS, CDR2 YYNGEE. The CDR3 is 15 residues long. The CDR3 DNA follows: TGCGCCAGCGGATTAGCGGTCGCGAACACCGGGGAGCTGTTTTTT. The encoded protein is CASGLAVANTGELFF.

A remark on this clonotype: The junction differs from germline at one of its ends, possibly a read error. The V and J genes are TRBV18 and TRBJ1-2, with 9 bases aligning to TRBD1. The CDR3 runs to 12 residues. CDR1 is KGHSH, CDR2 LQKENI, per germline. The CDR3 spells CASSHRDRAHSF. The CDR3 coding sequence is TGTGCCAGCTCACACCGGGACAGGGCTCACTCCTTC.

This clonotype was picked up a small number of times. This chain connects TRBV7-9 to TRBJ2-1; D is possibly TRBD2 (6 bases). Germline V lookup: CDR1 SEHNR, CDR2 FQNEAQ (reference sequence). CDR3 length: 13 residues. V was pared by 8 bases and J by 4 bases, with 12 bases between. CDR3 protein: CASGGVLYNEQFF. The CDR3 region has the DNA TGTGCCAGCGGCGGGGTCTTGTACAATGAGCAGTTCTTC. The full variable domain, in which reference TRBV7-9 and TRBJ2-1 provide the parts outside the CDR3, is DTGVSQNPRHKITKRGQNVTFRCDPISEHNRLYWYRQTLGQGPEFLTYFQNEAQLEKSRLLSDRFSAERPKGSFSTLEIQRTEQGDSAMYLCASGGVLYNEQFFGPGTRLTVL.

This sequence joins TRBV10-3 and TRBJ1-1, with D possibly TRBD1 on 6 matching bases. The CDR3 is 12 amino acids. V gave up 7 bases and J gave up 2 bases, with 8 bases separating them. Germline V gene lookup returns CDR1 ENHRY and CDR2 SYGVKD. The chain's CDR3 is CAIKGDNTEAFF. CDR3 nucleotide sequence: TGTGCCATCAAGGGGGACAACACTGAAGCTTTCTTT.

This clonotype was seen at least ten times. The chain links TRBV27 to TRBJ2-1; possibly TRBD1 for D (6 bases). The CDR3 sequence is 19 residues long. Per the germline V gene, CDR1 is MNHEY and CDR2 is SMNVEV (reference sequence). The V end was cut by 5 bases, the J end by 0 bases, with 23 bases between. The CDR3 sequence: CASSPYSPLQGSSYNEQFF. Written as DNA, the CDR3 is TGTGCCAGCAGTCCGTATTCCCCCCTCCAGGGGAGCTCCTACAATGAGCAGTTCTTC.

On this clonotype itself: It may be a read error: a sequence one base away is much more abundant. The chain combines TRBV9 with TRBJ2-7; D is unclear. The length of the CDR3 is 15 residues. Germline CDR1 is SGDLS and CDR2 is YYNGEE. The CDR3 spells CASSVSAQVTYGQYF. As DNA, the CDR3 is TGTGCCAGCAGCGTCTCCGCCCAGGTTACCTACGGGCAGTACTTC.

This clonotype was observed at least ten times. V is TRBV19 and J is TRBJ2-7, with 12 bases matching TRBD2. Trimming at V came to 5 bases and at J to 4 bases, leaving 6 bases not matched to a gene. CDR1 and CDR2 (germline): LNHDA, SQIVND (reference sequence). The CDR3 runs to 15 residues. The DNA for the CDR3 is TGTGCCAGTAGTGCCACGACTAGCGGGAGTTACGAGCAGTACTTC. Its translation: CASSATTSGSYEQYF.

To note about this clonotype: This may be a read error, as it is one base from a much larger clone. The V call is TRBV3-1, the J call TRBJ2-1, with 8 nucleotides matching TRBD2. V trimming: 3 bases; J trimming: 5 bases; junction bases outside the gene matches: 9. The CDR3 is made up of 16 amino acids. CDR1 LGHDT and CDR2 YNNKEL come from the germline V gene (reference sequence). The CDR3 DNA is TGTGCCAGCAGCCATCCCCCAGCGGGAGTAGACAATGAGCAGTTCTTC. It is translated as CASSHPPAGVDNEQFF.

The chain recombines TRBV6-5 with TRBJ1-1; D perhaps matches TRBD1 (6 bases). CDR1 is MNHEY and CDR2 is SVGAGI in the germline V gene. The CDR3 consists of 16 residues. Trimming left V 2 bases short and J 1 base short, with 14 bases between. Written as DNA, the CDR3 is TGTGCCAGCAGTTACGGGTCAACAGGGAGGAACACTGAAGCTTTCTTT. Translating gives CASSYGSTGRNTEAFF.

This clonotype was detected ten times or more. The chain uses TRBV7-2 and TRBJ1-5; tentative D call: TRBD1 (5 bases). The germline CDR1 and CDR2 sequences are SGHTA and FQGNSA. The CDR3 runs to 12 residues. Trimming took 2 bases from V and 9 from J, leaving 8 bases between them. CDR3 nucleotides: TGTGCCAGCAGCTTACAGGGTCGGCCCCAGCATTTT. It is translated as CASSLQGRPQHF.

This clonotype came up many times. The gene calls are TRBV6-2 or TRBV6-3 and TRBJ2-5, with no clear D. The V end was cut by 8 bases, the J end by 1 base, with 11 bases between. There are 13 residues in the CDR3. Germline CDR1 and CDR2: MNHEY and SVGEGT. The CDR3 loop is CASESRSQETQYF. The CDR3 DNA sequence: TGTGCCAGCGAGTCCAGATCCCAAGAGACCCAGTACTTC.

V is TRBV27 and J is TRBJ2-3; 9 bases map to TRBD1. This CDR3 is 15 amino acids long. J lost 4 bases, V lost 6 bases, and 8 bases had no gene match. Germline CDR1 MNHEY, CDR2 SMNVEV (reference sequence). CDR3: CASSSWDRDADTQYF. The CDR3 nucleotides read TGTGCCAGCAGCTCCTGGGACAGGGACGCAGATACGCAGTATTTT.

This clonotype was counted at least ten times. CDR3 sequence: CASSPGTYGYTF. Written as DNA, the CDR3 is TGTGCCAGCAGTCCGGGGACCTATGGCTACACCTTC. V usage is TRBV28 and J usage is TRBJ1-2; D possibly corresponds to TRBD1 (5 bases). Per the germline V gene, CDR1 is MDHEN and CDR2 is SYDVKM. Trimming shortened V by 5 bases and J by 4 bases, and 8 bases separated the two germline ends. The CDR3 contains 12 residues.

This clonotype was counted ten times or more. This rearrangement joins TRBV15 to TRBJ2-1; D unresolved. Germline CDR1 and CDR2: LNHNV and YYDKDF (reference sequence). This CDR3 has 17 amino acids. Deletions cut 0 bases from V and 7 bases from J, with 19 bases between. Here the CDR3 reads CATSRDHRGAQRNEQFF. The CDR3 DNA sequence: TGTGCCACCAGCAGAGATCATCGCGGAGCCCAAAGGAATGAGCAGTTCTTC.

The genes are TRBV20-1 and TRBJ2-7; 12 bases are shared with TRBD2. V trimming: 0 bases; J trimming: 3 bases; junction bases outside the gene matches: 6. The CDR3 spans 16 residues. Germline V lookup: CDR1 DFQATT, CDR2 SNEGSKA (reference sequence). CDR3: CSARDPGGLAGYEQYF. For the CDR3, the DNA is TGCAGTGCTAGAGATCCGGGGGGACTAGCGGGCTACGAGCAGTACTTC.

This clonotype was picked up many times. J is TRBJ2-5 and V is TRBV24-1, with D maybe TRBD2 (5 bases). CDR3 length: 15 amino acids. V was trimmed by 0 bases and J by 2 bases, leaving 9 bases between them. In germline, CDR1 is KGHDR, CDR2 SFDVKD. CDR3 coding DNA: TGTGCCACCAGTGATTTGCAGTCGGGACAAGAGACCCAGTACTTC. It is translated as CATSDLQSGQETQYF.

This chain uses TRBV3-1 with TRBJ2-6, with TRBD2 as a possible D gene (6 bases). Germline V gene sequence: CDR1 LGHDT, CDR2 YNNKEL (reference sequence). The germline V and J ends were trimmed by 1 base and 4 bases, with 11 bases remaining between them. The CDR3 contains 16 residues. CDR3 residues: CASSQAPGVGANVLTF. The CDR3, as DNA: TGTGCCAGCAGCCAAGCCCCGGGGGTAGGGGCCAACGTCCTGACTTTC.

This clonotype was seen many times. J is TRBJ2-1 and V is TRBV20-1, with TRBD2 identical over 9 bases. This CDR3 spans 15 amino acids. The V gene's germline CDR1 is DFQATT and CDR2 SNEGSKA (reference sequence). Trimming at V came to 6 bases and at J to 9 bases, leaving 15 bases not matched to a gene. CDR3 region: CSARRGGRVGGEQFF. CDR3 coding DNA: TGCAGTGCCAGACGCGGCGGGAGGGTCGGGGGTGAGCAGTTCTTC.

The chain uses TRBV7-8 and TRBJ2-1; TRBD1 matches 8 bases. This CDR3 has 16 residues. V shed 2 bases, J shed 8 bases, and the junction held 11 bases outside the gene matches. Germline V gene lookup returns CDR1 SGHVS and CDR2 FQNEAQ. The CDR3 loop is CASSLWPGGKIYEQFF. The CDR3 DNA reads as TGTGCCAGCAGCTTATGGCCAGGGGGCAAGATCTATGAGCAGTTCTTC.

This clonotype was seen only a few times. The chain recombines TRBV4-3 with TRBJ1-1, with D hard to call. Germline CDR1 is LGHNA and CDR2 is YSLEER. The V end was cut by 0 bases, the J end by 2 bases, with 16 bases between. This CDR3 is 17 amino acids long. The CDR3 sequence: CASSQDVSIRLNTEAFF. CDR3 nucleotides: TGCGCCAGCAGCCAAGACGTGAGTATAAGGCTCAACACTGAAGCTTTCTTT.

There are many counts of this clonotype. This chain joins TRBV28 and TRBJ2-7, with TRBD1 as a possible D gene (6 bases). CDR3 size: 13 residues. Deletions cut 5 bases from V and 2 bases from J, with 10 bases between. Germline-derived CDR1 and CDR2 are MDHEN and SYDVKM. The CDR3 is CASSQTGPYEQYF. CDR3 in DNA: TGTGCCAGCAGTCAAACAGGGCCCTACGAGCAGTACTTC.